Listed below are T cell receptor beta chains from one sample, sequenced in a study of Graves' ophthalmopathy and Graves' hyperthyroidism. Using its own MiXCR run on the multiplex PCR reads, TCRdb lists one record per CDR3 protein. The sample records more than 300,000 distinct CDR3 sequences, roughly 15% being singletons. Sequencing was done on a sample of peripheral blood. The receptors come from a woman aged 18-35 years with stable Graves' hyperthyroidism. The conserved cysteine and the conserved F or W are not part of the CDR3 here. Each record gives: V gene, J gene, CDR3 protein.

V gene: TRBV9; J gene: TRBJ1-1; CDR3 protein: ASSPSYRMNTEAF
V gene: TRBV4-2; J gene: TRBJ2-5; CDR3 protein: ASSQDVVVARQTQY
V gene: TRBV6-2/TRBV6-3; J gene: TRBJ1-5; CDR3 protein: ASSPGQGWGQPQH
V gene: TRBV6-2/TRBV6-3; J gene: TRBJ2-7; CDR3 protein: ASSSIAGVYEQY
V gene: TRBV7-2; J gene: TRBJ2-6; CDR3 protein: ASSFRRSGANVLT
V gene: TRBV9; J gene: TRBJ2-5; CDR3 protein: ASSVDGQRQETQY
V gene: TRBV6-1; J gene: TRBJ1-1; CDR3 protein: ASSRTGGFTEAF
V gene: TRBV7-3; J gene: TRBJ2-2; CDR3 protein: ASSFGGSTGELF
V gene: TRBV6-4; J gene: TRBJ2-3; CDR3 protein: ASSDSVAGGDTQY
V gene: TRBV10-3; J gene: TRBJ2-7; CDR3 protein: AISEPPGRIAIYEQY
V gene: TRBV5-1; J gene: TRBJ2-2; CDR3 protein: ASSSPADLGAWSTGELF
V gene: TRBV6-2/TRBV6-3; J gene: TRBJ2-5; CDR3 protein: ASSYLGLAGTGEETQY
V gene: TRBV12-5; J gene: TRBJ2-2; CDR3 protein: ASGELVLFNTGELF
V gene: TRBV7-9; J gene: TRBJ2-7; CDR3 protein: ASSLVIEGSEQY
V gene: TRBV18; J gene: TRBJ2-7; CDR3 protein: ASSPAGALSEQY
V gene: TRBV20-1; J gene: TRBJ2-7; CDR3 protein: SALARGRAEQY
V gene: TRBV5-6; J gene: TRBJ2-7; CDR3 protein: ASSPRDRTYEQY
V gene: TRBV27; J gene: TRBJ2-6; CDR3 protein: ASSKQGPGANVLT
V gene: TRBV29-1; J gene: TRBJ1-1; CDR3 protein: STRLGQGNTEAF
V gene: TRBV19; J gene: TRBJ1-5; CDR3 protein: ASSIGSGQPQH
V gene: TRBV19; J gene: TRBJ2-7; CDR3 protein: ASSISRGMFYEQY
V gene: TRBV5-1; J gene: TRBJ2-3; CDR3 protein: ASSHAKGDTQY
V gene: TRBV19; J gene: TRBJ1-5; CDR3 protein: ARTRGSNQPQH
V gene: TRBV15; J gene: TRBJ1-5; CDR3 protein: ATSRETGRQH
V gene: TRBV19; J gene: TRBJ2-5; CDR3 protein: TSSIGGALRETQY
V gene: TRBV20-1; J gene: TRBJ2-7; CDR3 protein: SARGTGTHYEQY
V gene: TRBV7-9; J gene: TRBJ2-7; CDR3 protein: ASSYPGTEKYEQY
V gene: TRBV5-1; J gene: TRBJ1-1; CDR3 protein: ASSLDLVRDEAF
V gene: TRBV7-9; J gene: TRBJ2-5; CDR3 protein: ASSNRDRVGETQY
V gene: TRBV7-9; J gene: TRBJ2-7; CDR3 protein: ASSGVPSYEQY
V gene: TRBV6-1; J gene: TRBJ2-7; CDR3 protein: ASSRNSGTGVYEQY
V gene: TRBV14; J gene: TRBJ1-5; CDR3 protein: ASSQDRGGPRH
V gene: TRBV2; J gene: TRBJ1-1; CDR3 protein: ASRGGSVEAF
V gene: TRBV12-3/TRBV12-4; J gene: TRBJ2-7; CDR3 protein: ASRKPYEQY
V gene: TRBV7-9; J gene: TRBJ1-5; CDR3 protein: ASSSVAGGNQPQH
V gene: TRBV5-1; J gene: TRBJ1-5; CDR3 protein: ASSFTGNQPQH
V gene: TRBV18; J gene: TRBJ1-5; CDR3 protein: ASSQGGLTIAQH
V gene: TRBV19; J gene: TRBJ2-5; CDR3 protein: ASREKGRQETQY
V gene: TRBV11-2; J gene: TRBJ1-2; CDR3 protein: ASSPKTTYGYT
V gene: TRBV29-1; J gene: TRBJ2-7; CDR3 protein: SVVPSHYEQY
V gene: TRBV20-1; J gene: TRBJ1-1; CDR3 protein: SARAGGQTTEAF
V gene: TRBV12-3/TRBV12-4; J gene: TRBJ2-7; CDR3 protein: ASSLGRQSPYEQY
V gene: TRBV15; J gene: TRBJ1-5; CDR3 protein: ATSRAGTESNQPQH
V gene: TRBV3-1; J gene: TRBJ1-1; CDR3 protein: ASSQVSGILGEAF
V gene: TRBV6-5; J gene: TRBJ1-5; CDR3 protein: ASSYAGEAVQPQH
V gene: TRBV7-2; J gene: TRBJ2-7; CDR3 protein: ASSLYPDSYEQY
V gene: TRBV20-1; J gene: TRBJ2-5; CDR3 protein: SATGPHGEIQY
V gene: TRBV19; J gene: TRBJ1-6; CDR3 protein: ASSPERIGPGSSYNSPLH
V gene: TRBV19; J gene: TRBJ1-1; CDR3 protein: ASMGPENTEAF
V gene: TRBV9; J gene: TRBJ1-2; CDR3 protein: ASSVVPSGGLSYGYT
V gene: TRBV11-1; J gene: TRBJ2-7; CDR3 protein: ASSLDREAYEQY
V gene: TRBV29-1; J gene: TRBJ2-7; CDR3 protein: SVGQLFYEQY
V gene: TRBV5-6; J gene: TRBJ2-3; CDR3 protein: ASSGDDVSTDTQY
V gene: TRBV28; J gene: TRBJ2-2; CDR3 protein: ASSYAYRGTGELF
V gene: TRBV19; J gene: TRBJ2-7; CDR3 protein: ASSLRTSGGLFTYEQY
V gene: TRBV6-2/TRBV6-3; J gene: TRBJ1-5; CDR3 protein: ASSLKVENQPQH
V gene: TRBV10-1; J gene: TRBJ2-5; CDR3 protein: ASSEEASQETQY